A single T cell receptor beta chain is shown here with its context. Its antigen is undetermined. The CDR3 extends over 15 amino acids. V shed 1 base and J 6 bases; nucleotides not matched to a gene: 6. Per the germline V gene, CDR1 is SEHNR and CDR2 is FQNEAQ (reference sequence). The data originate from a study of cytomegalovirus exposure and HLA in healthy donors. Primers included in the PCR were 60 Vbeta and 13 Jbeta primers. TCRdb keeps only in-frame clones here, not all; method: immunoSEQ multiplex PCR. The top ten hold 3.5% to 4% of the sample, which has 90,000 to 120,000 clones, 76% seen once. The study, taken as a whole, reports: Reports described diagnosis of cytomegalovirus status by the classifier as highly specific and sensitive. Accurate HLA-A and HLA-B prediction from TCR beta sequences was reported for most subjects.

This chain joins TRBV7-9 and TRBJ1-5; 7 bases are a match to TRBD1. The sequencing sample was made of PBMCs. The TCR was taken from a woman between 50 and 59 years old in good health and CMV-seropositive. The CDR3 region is CASSLDGQASQPQHF. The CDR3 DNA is TGTGCCAGCAGCTTAGATGGACAGGCGAGTCAGCCCCAGCATTTT.